A selection of T cell receptor beta chains follows, all from one sample in a study of T cells after yellow fever vaccination. TCRdb independently ran MiXCR on the 5' RACE reads; one entry per CDR3 protein. Of roughly 45,000 distinct CDR3 sequences listed, about 6.3% are singletons. The material was PBMCs, either bulk or a sorted T-cell subset (CD4+, CD8+, memory, or dextramer-sorted; not recorded which), obtained 45 days after the yellow fever booster vaccination. These receptors all stem from a young man who received the YFV17D yellow fever vaccine. Both conserved end residues are part of each CDR3. The D gene is left open where the match is weak. Size is stated for part of the rows, as once, few or many counts, or as a class when the clone is expanded.

j_call: TRBJ2-3
d_call: TRBD2
v_call: TRBV29-1
clone_size: many
cdr3_aa: CSTNWAGGPTDTQYF
cdr3_nt: TGCAGCACAAATTGGGCGGGAGGGCCGACAGATACGCAGTATTTT

j_call: TRBJ1-1
d_call: TRBD1
v_call: TRBV28
clone_size: many
cdr3_aa: CASSDPTGKGTEAFF
cdr3_nt: TGTGCCAGCAGCGATCCGACAGGGAAGGGGACTGAAGCTTTCTTT

j_call: TRBJ2-1
d_call: -
v_call: TRBV29-1
clone_size: -
cdr3_aa: CRAHRGTTGKQFF
cdr3_nt: TGCAGGGCTCACCGGGGGACGACGGGGAAGCAGTTCTTC

j_call: TRBJ1-2
d_call: -
v_call: TRBV27
clone_size: -
cdr3_aa: CASSLSSQYGYTF
cdr3_nt: TGTGCCAGCAGTTTATCGTCCCAATATGGCTACACCTTC

j_call: TRBJ1-5
d_call: -
v_call: TRBV28
clone_size: many
cdr3_aa: CASRGTHGEPQHF
cdr3_nt: TGTGCCAGCCGAGGGACCCATGGGGAGCCCCAGCATTTT

j_call: TRBJ2-7
d_call: TRBD2
v_call: TRBV5-1
clone_size: many
cdr3_aa: CASSTSGRSYEQYF
cdr3_nt: TGCGCCAGCAGCACTAGCGGGAGGTCCTACGAGCAGTACTTC

j_call: TRBJ2-3
d_call: -
v_call: TRBV29-1
clone_size: many
cdr3_aa: CSVGSQDTQYF
cdr3_nt: TGCAGCGTTGGCTCTCAAGATACGCAGTATTTT

j_call: TRBJ1-4
d_call: -
v_call: TRBV7-9
clone_size: many
cdr3_aa: CASSSPGVEKLFF
cdr3_nt: TGTGCCAGCAGCTCCCCCGGCGTCGAAAAACTGTTTTTT

j_call: TRBJ2-2
d_call: TRBD1
v_call: TRBV29-1
clone_size: many
cdr3_aa: CSVEDTRQGAGELFF
cdr3_nt: TGCAGCGTTGAAGACACACGACAGGGGGCCGGGGAGCTGTTTTTT

j_call: TRBJ2-7
d_call: TRBD2
v_call: TRBV28
clone_size: -
cdr3_aa: CASRTAGLNYEQYF
cdr3_nt: TGTGCCAGCAGGACAGCGGGATTAAACTACGAGCAGTACTTC